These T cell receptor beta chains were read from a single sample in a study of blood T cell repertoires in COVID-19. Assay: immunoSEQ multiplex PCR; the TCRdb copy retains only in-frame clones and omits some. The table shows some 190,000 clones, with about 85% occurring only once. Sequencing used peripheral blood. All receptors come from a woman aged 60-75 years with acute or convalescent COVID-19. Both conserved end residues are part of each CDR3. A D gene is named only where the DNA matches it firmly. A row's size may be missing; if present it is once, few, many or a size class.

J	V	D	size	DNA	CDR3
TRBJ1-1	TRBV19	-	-	TGTGCCAGTAGGGACAGTGACACTTACACTGAAGCTTTCTTT	CASRDSDTYTEAFF
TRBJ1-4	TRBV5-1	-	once	TGCGCCAGCAGCTTGGCCGGCGGAATAGGAGAAAAACTGTTTTTT	CASSLAGGIGEKLFF
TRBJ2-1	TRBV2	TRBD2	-	TGTGCCACCCGGTTAGTGGGAGGGCCGGTGTATGAGCAGTTCTTC	CATRLVGGPVYEQFF
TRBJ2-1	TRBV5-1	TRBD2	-	TGCGCCAGCAGCCCCGGACTAGCGGTGTCCTACAATGAGCAGTTCTTC	CASSPGLAVSYNEQFF
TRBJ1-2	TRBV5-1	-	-	TGCGCCAGCAGCTTGGATCTGGGGGGGCGCGGTGGCTACACCTTC	CASSLDLGGRGGYTF
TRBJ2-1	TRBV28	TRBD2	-	TGTGCCAGCAGTTCCCCTCCGTGGACTAGCGGGAACAATGAGCAGTTCTTC	CASSSPPWTSGNNEQFF
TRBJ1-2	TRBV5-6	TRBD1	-	TGTGCCAGCAGCACTTCGGACAGGCACTTGAGATACTATGGCTACACCTTC	CASSTSDRHLRYYGYTF
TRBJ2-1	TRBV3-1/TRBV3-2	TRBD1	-	TGTGCCAGCAGCCAAGGACAGGGGTTCTACAATGAGCAGTTCTTC	CASSQGQGFYNEQFF
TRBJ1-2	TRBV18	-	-	TGTGCCAGCTCACCATTAGGGGGGGAGTCCTATGGCTACACCTTC	CASSPLGGESYGYTF
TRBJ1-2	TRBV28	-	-	TGTGCCAGCAGTTTCCCCGGGACACTTGTGGGCTATGGCTACACCTTC	CASSFPGTLVGYGYTF
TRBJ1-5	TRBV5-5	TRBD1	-	TGTGCCAGCAGCTGGACAGGGGCGAGTCAGCCCCAGCATTTT	CASSWTGASQPQHF
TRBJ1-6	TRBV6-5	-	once	TGTGCCAGCAGTTACACGCTCCAGGGGTATTCACCCCTCCACTTT	CASSYTLQGYSPLHF
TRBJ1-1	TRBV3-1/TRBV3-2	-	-	TGTGCCAGCAGCCAAATCTTGGGGACAGAAGCTTTCTTT	CASSQILGTEAFF
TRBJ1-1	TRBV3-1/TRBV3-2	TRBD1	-	TGTGCCAGCAGCCAACCGGACAGGGGAAAAGCGGCTTTCTTT	CASSQPDRGKAAFF
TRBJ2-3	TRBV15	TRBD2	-	TGTGCCACCAGCAGAGGGGGAGGTGGCGGGAGGGCCGCGGGCACAGATACGCAGTATTTT	CATSRGGGGGRAAGTDTQYF
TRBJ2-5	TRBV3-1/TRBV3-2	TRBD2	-	TGTGCCAGCAGCCTCCTGGAGACTAGCGGGGAAGAGACCCAGTACTTC	CASSLLETSGEETQYF
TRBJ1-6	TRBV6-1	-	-	TGTGCCAGCAGTGAACGGGGGGGCTATAATTCACCCCTCCACTTT	CASSERGGYNSPLHF
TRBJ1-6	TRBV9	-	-	TGTGCCAGCAGCGTAGAAATAAATTCACCCCTCCACTTT	CASSVEINSPLHF
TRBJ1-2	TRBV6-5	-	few	TGTGCCAGCAGGACGGGGCACAATGCGGGGTATGGCTACACCTTC	CASRTGHNAGYGYTF
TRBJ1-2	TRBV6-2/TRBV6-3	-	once	TGTGCCAGCAGCTCGCGGCTCGACTATGGCTACACCTTC	CASSSRLDYGYTF
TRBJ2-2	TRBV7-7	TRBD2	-	TGTGCTAGCAGCCCCGGGAGGGGGATCACCGGGGAGCTGTTTTTT	CASSPGRGITGELFF
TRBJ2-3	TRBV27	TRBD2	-	TGTGCCAGCAGTACAGGACTAGCGGGGTCGGATACGCAGTATTTT	CASSTGLAGSDTQYF
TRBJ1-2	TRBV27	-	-	TGTGCCAGCAGTTTCCGAGGCTCCTATGGCTACACCTTC	CASSFRGSYGYTF
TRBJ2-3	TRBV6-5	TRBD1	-	TGTGCCAGCAGGATGACAGGGGGCGAATCAGATACGCAGTATTTT	CASRMTGGESDTQYF
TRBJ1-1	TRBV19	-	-	TGTGCCAGTAGTACCTCAAGTACAGGGTTGAACACTGAAGCTTTCTTT	CASSTSSTGLNTEAFF
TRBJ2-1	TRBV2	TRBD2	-	TGTGCCAGCTCTGGGAGGGAGGTCAATGAGCAGTTCTTC	CASSGREVNEQFF
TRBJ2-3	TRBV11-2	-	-	TGTGCCAGCAGCCCAAGAGGTATCCGACGGCTTGTGGATACGCAGTATTTT	CASSPRGIRRLVDTQYF
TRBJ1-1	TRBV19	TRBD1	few	TGTGCCAGTAGTATCGACAGGGGAGCTGAAGCTTTCTTT	CASSIDRGAEAFF
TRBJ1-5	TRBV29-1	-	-	TGCAGCGTTTCTGGAGGGGTTAGCAATCAGCCCCAGCATTTT	CSVSGGVSNQPQHF
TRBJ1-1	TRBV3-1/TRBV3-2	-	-	TGTGCCAGCAGACAGACAGGCCACACTGAAGCTTTCTTT	CASRQTGHTEAFF
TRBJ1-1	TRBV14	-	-	TGTGCCAGCAGCCAAGTTAGGGGTCGGGAAGCTTTCTTT	CASSQVRGREAFF
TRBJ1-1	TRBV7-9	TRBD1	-	TGTGCCAGCAGCTTTTCGACAGGGACTGAAGCTTTCTTT	CASSFSTGTEAFF